Sequencing of this T cell receptor beta chain was carried out in a study of cytomegalovirus exposure and HLA in healthy donors. PCR was performed using 60 Vbeta and 13 Jbeta primers. Data came from immunoSEQ multiplex PCR; TCRdb stores just in-frame clones and leaves some out. This sample has about 190,000 clones, with over 70% found just once. The clonotype was recovered from a woman between 18 and 30 years old in good health and CMV-seropositive. Sequenced input: PBMCs.

This CDR3 is CASSLRLKETQYF. The CDR3 coding sequence is TGTGCCAGCAGCTTAAGACTGAAGGAGACCCAGTACTTC. This rearrangement joins TRBV7-6 to TRBJ2-5; D is unresolved. Looked up from germline, CDR1 is SGHVS and CDR2 is FNYEAQ. V lost 2 bases and J lost 5, with 9 bases in between. This CDR3 contains 13 residues.